The 20 T cell receptor beta chains in this list originate from one sample, sequenced in a study of T cell responses to AZD1222 COVID-19 vaccine. Method: immunoSEQ multiplex PCR; TCRdb's copy keeps in-frame clones and lacks some. The sample carries about 180,000 clones, around 87% recorded once. Source: peripheral blood, taken on day 0 of AZD1222 vaccination. These receptor sequences come from an adult in good health.

CDR3 amino acids: CASSRGGSTGNTIYF. The CDR3 DNA follows: TGTGCCAGCAGCCGGGGGGGATCTACCGGAAACACCATATATTTT. The chain recombines TRBV5-6 with TRBJ1-3; weak D call: TRBD1 (5 bases). The CDR3 loop spans 15 amino acids. The V and J ends lost 4 bases and 4 bases respectively, with 15 bases between them. Germline loops: CDR1 SGHDT, CDR2 YYEEEE.

This chain uses TRBV30 with TRBJ1-6, with 9 nucleotides matching TRBD1. In germline, CDR1 is GTSNPN, CDR2 SVGIG (reference sequence). Trimming at V came to 1 base and at J to 10 bases, leaving 11 bases not matched to a gene. The CDR3 has 16 residues. CDR3 amino acids: CAWSDSGQGVISPLHF. The CDR3 DNA sequence: TGTGCCTGGAGTGATTCGGGACAGGGTGTTATATCACCCCTCCACTTT.

The sample holds one count of this clone. J is TRBJ1-2 and V is TRBV7-2; D is unclear. CDR3 length equals 15 residues. Per germline, CDR1 SGHTA and CDR2 FQGNSA. V was trimmed by 1 base and J by 0 bases, leaving 9 bases between them. The CDR3 loop is CASSLDPNTNYGYTF. The CDR3 DNA reads TGTGCCAGCAGCTTAGACCCGAACACTAACTATGGCTACACCTTC. The variable domain in full, with the rest retrieved from reference TRBV7-2 and TRBJ1-2, is GAGVSQSPSNKVTEKGKDVELRCDPISGHTALYWYRQSLGQGLEFLIYFQGNSAPDKSGLPSDRFSAERTGGSVSTLTIQRTQQEDSAVYLCASSLDPNTNYGYTFGSGTRLTVV.

J is TRBJ2-3 and V is TRBV11-3; 7 nucleotides line up with TRBD1. The V and J ends lost 5 bases and 7 bases, in that order; junction bases with no gene match: 18. Germline CDR1 and CDR2: SGHNT and YENEEA. The CDR3 has 17 residues. The CDR3 DNA sequence: TGTGCCAGCAGCCCGACACGGGGCAGGGGGAAGGAGAATACGCAGTATTTT. Its translation is CASSPTRGRGKENTQYF.

J is TRBJ2-7 and V is TRBV13; weak D call: TRBD2 (6 bases). From germline, CDR1 is PRHDT and CDR2 FYEKMQ (reference sequence). V lost 5 bases and J lost 1, with 9 bases in between. CDR3 length equals 13 residues. CDR3 DNA: TGTGCCAGCAGCCGGGGACTTTCCTACGAGCAGTACTTC. Encoded protein: CASSRGLSYEQYF.

V is TRBV6-1 and J is TRBJ1-4; TRBD1 is a possible D gene (5 bases). The CDR3 covers 16 residues. Trimming left V 2 bases short and J 7 bases short, with 17 bases between. Germline V gene lookup returns CDR1 MNHNS and CDR2 SASEGT. CDR3 region: CASSEPVGGTGEKLFF. CDR3 nucleotide sequence: TGTGCCAGCAGTGAACCCGTGGGGGGAACGGGTGAAAAACTGTTTTTT.

CDR3 in amino acids: CSAVPEETQYF. CDR3 nucleotides: TGCAGCGCCGTCCCAGAGGAGACCCAGTACTTC. V gene TRBV29-1 combines with J gene TRBJ2-5; D is unresolved. The CDR3 runs 11 residues. V lost 7 bases and J 5 bases, leaving 11 bases between the germline ends. CDR1 is SQVTM, CDR2 ANQGSEA, per germline.

This clone was observed once. The chain recombines TRBV2 with TRBJ2-1; D uncertain. The CDR3 spans 13 residues. V shed 8 bases and J shed 8 bases, with 16 bases lying between them. The germline CDR1 and CDR2 sequences are SNHLY and FYNNEI. CDR3 DNA sequence: TGTGCCAGCGGGGTGGGCTGGGTCGATGAGCAGTTCTTC. Protein: CASGVGWVDEQFF.

This chain links TRBV5-4 with TRBJ2-5; D may be TRBD2 (5 bases). CDR1 is SGHNT, CDR2 YYREEE, per germline (reference sequence). CDR3 length equals 12 residues. V was trimmed by 4 bases and J by 7 bases, leaving 11 bases between them. The CDR3 DNA reads as TGTGCCAGCAGCGGGGAGCTGGGGACCCAGTACTTC. It specifies CASSGELGTQYF.

The rearrangement uses TRBV11-2 and TRBJ2-1, with TRBD1 matching over 7 bases. Germline CDR1 reads SGHAT; CDR2 reads FQNNGV. V dropped 1 base and J dropped 0; count of bases not matched to a gene: 3. The CDR3 length is 16 residues. Here the CDR3 reads CASSLGDRVSYNEQFF. In DNA, the CDR3 is TGTGCCAGCAGCTTAGGGGACAGAGTCTCCTACAATGAGCAGTTCTTC.

The rearrangement links TRBV6-5 to TRBJ1-2; D remains unclear. The germline V and J ends were trimmed by 2 bases and 7 bases, with 20 bases remaining between them. This CDR3 spans 16 amino acids. Germline assignment: CDR1 MNHEY and CDR2 SVGAGI. CDR3 residues: CASSYGFIGGVSGYTF. DNA of the CDR3: TGTGCCAGCAGTTACGGTTTCATCGGCGGGGTCTCTGGCTACACCTTC.

This chain connects TRBV19 to TRBJ1-1, with D perhaps matching TRBD1 (6 bases). Per the germline V gene, CDR1 is LNHDA and CDR2 is SQIVND (reference sequence). The CDR3 has 15 amino acids. Trimming took off 11 bases at V and 4 bases at J, with 23 bases between the two ends. CDR3 sequence (DNA): TGTGCCTCTTACGGGACATACGCTGGGGTCACTGAAGCTTTCTTT. The encoded protein is CASYGTYAGVTEAFF.

This chain joins TRBV12-3 or TRBV12-4 and TRBJ2-7, with D uncertain. The CDR3 is 13 amino acids. V lost 5 bases and J lost 6, with 14 bases in between. The CDR3 DNA is TGTGCCAGCAGTCCCCCGCTTTCGATCGAGCAGTACTTC. This translates into CASSPPLSIEQYF.

This chain connects TRBV29-1 to TRBJ2-2; 7 bases fit TRBD2. The CDR3 contains 14 residues. After removal of 1 base from V and 4 bases from J, the junction contained 3 bases not matched to a gene. CDR1 and CDR2 from the germline V gene are SQVTM and ANQGSEA. CDR3 nucleotides: TGCAGCGTTGAAGGACTAGCCAGCACCGGGGAGCTGTTTTTT. Translation gives CSVEGLASTGELFF.

In this sample, this clone turned up once. This rearrangement joins TRBV7-9 to TRBJ2-6; no clear D. This CDR3 has 14 residues. V lost 7 bases to trimming and J lost 0 bases, with 7 bases between them. Germline-derived CDR1 and CDR2 are SEHNR and FQNEAQ (reference sequence). In DNA, the CDR3 is TGTGCCAGCATGGGTGGCTCTGGGGCCAACGTCCTGACTTTC. Protein sequence: CASMGGSGANVLTF. Together with reference TRBV7-9 and TRBJ2-6, the CDR3 gives the full variable domain: DTGVSQNPRHKITKRGQNVTFRCDPISEHNRLYWYRQTLGQGPEFLTYFQNEAQLEKSRLLSDRFSAERPKGSFSTLEIQRTEQGDSAMYLCASMGGSGANVLTFGAGSRLTVL.

The rearrangement joins TRBV20-1 to TRBJ2-5; D remains ambiguous. Germline V lookup: CDR1 DFQATT, CDR2 SNEGSKA (reference sequence). The V and J ends lost 6 bases and 6 bases respectively, with 11 bases between them. CDR3 length equals 11 residues. The CDR3 nucleotides read TGCAGTGCAACCCGTGGGAAGACCCAGTACTTC. Translated, it gives CSATRGKTQYF.

This clone was seen once. This chain links TRBV5-1 with TRBJ1-1; D is unresolved. V shed 3 bases and J shed 4 bases, with 16 bases lying between them. From germline, CDR1 is SGHRS and CDR2 YFSETQ. The CDR3 is 15 residues long. The DNA for the CDR3 is TGCGCCAGCAGCTCTCTACTAAGGTTGGGCACTGAAGCTTTCTTT. As protein: CASSSLLRLGTEAFF.

The rearrangement uses TRBV7-9 and TRBJ2-1; a possible D gene is TRBD1 (5 bases). This CDR3 is built from 13 residues. The germline gives CDR1 SEHNR, CDR2 FQNEAQ (reference sequence). Trimming cost V 6 bases and J 9 bases, with 15 bases left between them. The CDR3 region has the DNA TGTGCCAGCAGTTATGGACATATCGCTGAGCAGTTCTTC. Encoded protein: CASSYGHIAEQFF.

The chain has TRBV11-2 and TRBJ2-1; 11 bases are a match to TRBD2. V gave up 0 bases and J gave up 0 bases; unmatched junction bases: 7. CDR1 and CDR2 from the germline V gene are SGHAT and FQNNGV. This CDR3 contains 19 residues. The CDR3: CASSLDVTSGVVSYNEQFF. The CDR3 bases are TGTGCCAGCAGCTTAGATGTGACTAGCGGGGTGGTCTCCTACAATGAGCAGTTCTTC.

The chain couples TRBV6-5 to TRBJ2-1; D is possibly TRBD1 (6 bases). V dropped 5 bases and J dropped 3 bases, with 14 bases sitting between them. Per the germline V gene, CDR1 is MNHEY and CDR2 is SVGAGI. This CDR3 is built from 15 residues. The DNA of the CDR3 is TGTGCCAGCAGTCAGGACAGCCTGATCTACAATGAGCAGTTCTTC. This encodes CASSQDSLIYNEQFF.